The 21 T cell receptor beta chains below come from one sample, sequenced in a study of regulatory T cells. General study results and limits: In CD3G-deficient patients, conventional CD4+ T cells were enriched for hydrophobic CDR3 residues at positions 6 and 7.

Primers: 52 TRBV forward and 13 TRBJ reverse. The repertoire was sequenced with immunoSEQ multiplex PCR; TCRdb's copy has only in-frame clones and lacks some. The sample consists of around 30,000 clones, 93% of them appearing once. Their recognized antigens are unknown. The sequenced sample was conventional CD4+ T cells sorted from blood. These receptor sequences come from a child younger than 10 with CD3G deficiency.

This rearrangement joins TRBV6-1 to TRBJ2-7; the match to TRBD1 covers 9 bases. Germline loops: CDR1 MNHNS, CDR2 SASEGT. Losses at the gene ends were 6 bases for V and 3 bases for J; bases not matched to a gene: 6. The CDR3 length is 14 residues. CDR3 nucleotides: TGTGCCAGCAGAGTGGGACAGGGTCTCTACGAGCAGTACTTC. This gives the protein CASRVGQGLYEQYF.

The CDR3 coding sequence is TGTGCCAGCAGTTCCCTTGGGACAGGGTCTAGTCAGCCCCAGCATTTT. Encoded protein: CASSSLGTGSSQPQHF. This chain joins TRBV28 and TRBJ1-5; 9 nucleotides match TRBD1. After removal of 4 bases from V and 6 bases from J, the junction contained 10 bases not matched to a gene. The CDR3 has 16 residues. CDR1 is MDHEN, CDR2 SYDVKM, per germline.

The rearrangement uses TRBV7-9 and TRBJ2-3; a weak D match, TRBD1 (5 bases). Germline V gives CDR1 SEHNR, CDR2 FQNEAQ (reference sequence). V shed 5 bases and J shed 2 bases, with 11 bases lying between them. There are 14 residues in the CDR3. The chain's CDR3 is CASSQGTPTDTQYF. DNA of the CDR3: TGTGCCAGCAGCCAGGGAACACCCACAGATACGCAGTATTTT.

The CDR3 region has the DNA TGTGCCTGTGGTAGACTAGACTTCTACAATGAGCAGTTCTTC. This translates into CACGRLDFYNEQFF. This sequence joins TRBV28 and TRBJ2-1, with D tentatively TRBD2 (6 bases). V lost 11 bases and J lost 3, with 17 bases in between. Looked up from germline, CDR1 is MDHEN and CDR2 is SYDVKM. This CDR3 is built from 14 residues.

V usage is TRBV28 and J usage is TRBJ1-1; 8 bases fit TRBD1. CDR1 is MDHEN, CDR2 SYDVKM, per germline. V dropped 5 bases and J dropped 0; count of bases not matched to a gene: 5. CDR3 length equals 15 residues. CDR3 loop: CASSQRTGMNTEAFF. The CDR3 DNA reads TGTGCCAGCAGTCAAAGGACAGGGATGAACACTGAAGCTTTCTTT. The variable domain in full, completed from reference TRBV28 and TRBJ1-1, reads DVKVTQSSRYLVKRTGEKVFLECVQDMDHENMFWYRQDPGLGLRLIYFSYDVKMKEKGDIPEGYSVSREKKERFSLILESASTNQTSMYLCASSQRTGMNTEAFFGQGTRLTVV.

The chain recombines TRBV5-1 with TRBJ2-1; D possibly corresponds to TRBD2 (6 bases). Trimming left V 5 bases short and J 2 bases short, with 8 bases between. The CDR3 has 13 amino acids. CDR1 is SGHRS and CDR2 is YFSETQ in the germline V gene. For the CDR3, the DNA is TGCGCCAGCAGGGGAGGACCCTACAATGAGCAGTTCTTC. Protein: CASRGGPYNEQFF.

This chain uses TRBV10-3 with TRBJ2-2; D perhaps matches TRBD2 (6 bases). V lost 6 bases to trimming and J lost 10 bases, with 15 bases between them. From germline, CDR1 is ENHRY and CDR2 SYGVKD. This CDR3 region has 13 residues. CDR3 in amino acids: CAIRGTSSPELFF. The DNA of the CDR3 is TGTGCCATCAGGGGGACTTCCTCCCCGGAGCTGTTTTTT.

The V call is TRBV5-1, the J call TRBJ2-3, with a possible D match to TRBD2 (6 bases). CDR1 and CDR2 from the germline V gene are SGHRS and YFSETQ. The CDR3 contains 15 residues. Trimming took 3 bases from V and 2 from J, leaving 13 bases between them. CDR3 amino acids: CASSWGTPATDTQYF. As DNA, the CDR3 is TGCGCCAGCAGCTGGGGGACTCCTGCCACAGATACGCAGTATTTT.

This rearrangement joins TRBV7-9 to TRBJ1-4, with D perhaps TRBD1 (5 bases). V was clipped by 5 bases and J by 6 bases, with 16 bases between them. Looked up from germline, CDR1 is SEHNR and CDR2 is FQNEAQ (reference sequence). The CDR3 has 15 residues. The CDR3 loop reads CASSQGTFGDEKLFF. The CDR3 DNA reads TGTGCCAGCAGCCAAGGGACTTTTGGGGATGAAAAACTGTTTTTT.

The rearrangement links TRBV7-2 to TRBJ2-1, with no clear D. CDR3 length: 13 amino acids. V shed 2 bases and J shed 3 bases, with 5 bases lying between them. Germline V gene data show CDR1 as SGHTA and CDR2 as FQGNSA. CDR3 protein: CASSLSVYNEQFF. CDR3 nucleotides: TGTGCCAGCAGCTTATCGGTCTACAATGAGCAGTTCTTC.

This rearrangement joins TRBV28 to TRBJ1-2; 7 bases are a match to TRBD1. With V trimmed by 4 bases and J by 5 bases, 4 bases remained unmatched. CDR1 and CDR2 (germline): MDHEN, SYDVKM. The CDR3 is made up of 13 amino acids. CDR3 amino acids: CASSSTGRYGYTF. The DNA of the CDR3 is TGTGCCAGCAGTTCGACAGGGAGATATGGCTACACCTTC.

The chain recombines TRBV5-1 with TRBJ2-2, with no clear D. The CDR3 loop spans 16 amino acids. Trimming shortened V by 0 bases and J by 4 bases, and 13 bases separated the two germline ends. Germline V lookup: CDR1 SGHRS, CDR2 YFSETQ. The chain's CDR3 is CASSLVEAAATGELFF. The CDR3 region has the DNA TGCGCCAGCAGCTTGGTAGAGGCAGCCGCCACCGGGGAGCTGTTTTTT.

The chain has TRBV28 and TRBJ2-7; D remains ambiguous. The CDR3 runs 12 residues. Trimming cost V 3 bases and J 4 bases, with 7 bases left between them. Germline V CDR1 and CDR2: MDHEN, SYDVKM. In nucleotides, the CDR3 is TGTGCCAGCAGTTTGGGCACATACGAGCAGTACTTC. It is translated as CASSLGTYEQYF.

The count of this clone is one. The chain joins TRBV5-1 to TRBJ2-3, with D hard to call. Germline assignment: CDR1 SGHRS and CDR2 YFSETQ. The V and J ends lost 7 bases and 5 bases respectively, with 14 bases between them. The CDR3 spans 13 residues. Here the CDR3 DNA reads TGCGCCAGCGCACGAGGCCCGGAAGATACGCAGTATTTT. Protein: CASARGPEDTQYF.

The genes are TRBV6-6 and TRBJ1-1, with a tentative D call TRBD1 (5 bases). The V end was cut by 2 bases, the J end by 0 bases, with 13 bases between. Germline V gene data show CDR1 as MNHNY and CDR2 as SVGAGI (reference sequence). The CDR3 contains 16 residues. The CDR3, as DNA: TGTGCCAGCAGTTACGGGGGTAGATTCATGAACACTGAAGCTTTCTTT. It yields the protein CASSYGGRFMNTEAFF.

This sequence joins TRBV10-3 and TRBJ1-1; TRBD1 might be the D (6 bases). The CDR3 spans 13 residues. V was pared by 6 bases and J by 0 bases, with 8 bases between. Germline V lookup: CDR1 ENHRY, CDR2 SYGVKD. CDR3: CAIRRDMNTEAFF. The CDR3, as DNA: TGTGCCATCAGGAGGGACATGAACACTGAAGCTTTCTTT.

The chain uses TRBV7-3 and TRBJ1-4; TRBD1 is a possible D gene (5 bases). The CDR3 has 15 amino acids. The V gene lost 2 bases and the J gene lost 8 bases, with 15 bases spanning the gap. Per the germline V gene, CDR1 is SGHTA and CDR2 is FQGTGA. The CDR3 nucleotides read TGTGCCAGCAGCTTAGGGCGGGGCGCGGGCGAAAAACTGTTTTTT. Its translation is CASSLGRGAGEKLFF.

The CDR3 nucleotides read TGTGCCAGCAGTTCACAGGGGAGGGCTCAGCCCCAGCATTTT. It codes for CASSSQGRAQPQHF. This chain links TRBV28 with TRBJ1-5; 7 positions match TRBD1. Germline V gene data show CDR1 as MDHEN and CDR2 as SYDVKM. Unmatched junction bases numbered 6, after V lost 4 bases and J lost 6 bases. The CDR3 spans 14 residues.

In its sample, this clone was seen once. The chain uses TRBV10-3 and TRBJ1-1; a possible D gene is TRBD1 (6 bases). The ends were cut back, 6 bases at V and 8 bases at J, with 10 bases in the middle. CDR1 ENHRY and CDR2 SYGVKD come from the germline V gene. This CDR3 is 11 amino acids long. The CDR3 protein is CAIRRTEEAFF. The CDR3, as DNA: TGTGCCATCAGAAGGACAGAAGAAGCTTTCTTT.

This clone appeared once. The CDR3 region has the DNA TGTGCCAGCAGTTCCCCGGGACAGCGTCCAGTCGGCTACACCTTC. Translating gives CASSSPGQRPVGYTF. The chain is built from TRBV28 and TRBJ1-2; 7 bases agree with TRBD1. There are 15 residues in the CDR3. Losses at the gene ends were 4 bases for V and 8 bases for J; bases not matched to a gene: 13. Germline CDR1 reads MDHEN; CDR2 reads SYDVKM.

The chain recombines TRBV7-9 with TRBJ2-1, with 11 nucleotides matching TRBD2. The V gene's germline CDR1 is SEHNR and CDR2 FQNEAQ (reference sequence). V lost 3 bases to trimming and J lost 4 bases; unmatched junction nucleotides: 2. The CDR3 spans 15 residues. CDR3 protein: CASSLGTSGYNEQFF. In DNA form, the CDR3 reads TGTGCCAGCAGCTTGGGGACTAGCGGTTACAATGAGCAGTTCTTC.